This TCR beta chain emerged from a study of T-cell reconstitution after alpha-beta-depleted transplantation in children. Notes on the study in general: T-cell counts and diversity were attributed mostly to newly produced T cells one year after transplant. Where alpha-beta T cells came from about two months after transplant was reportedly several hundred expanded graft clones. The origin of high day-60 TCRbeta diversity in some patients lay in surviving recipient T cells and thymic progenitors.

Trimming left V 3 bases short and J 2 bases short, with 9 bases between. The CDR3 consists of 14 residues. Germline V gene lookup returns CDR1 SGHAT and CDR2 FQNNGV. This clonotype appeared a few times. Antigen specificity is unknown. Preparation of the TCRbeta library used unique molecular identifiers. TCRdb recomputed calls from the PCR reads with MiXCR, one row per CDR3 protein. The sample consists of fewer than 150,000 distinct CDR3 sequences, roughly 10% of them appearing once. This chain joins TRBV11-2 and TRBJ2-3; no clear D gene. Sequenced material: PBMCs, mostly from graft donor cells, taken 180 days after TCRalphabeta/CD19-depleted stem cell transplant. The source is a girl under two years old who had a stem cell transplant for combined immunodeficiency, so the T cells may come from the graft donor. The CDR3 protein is CASSFEYATDTQYF. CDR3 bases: TGTGCCAGCAGCTTTGAGTATGCCACAGATACGCAGTATTTT. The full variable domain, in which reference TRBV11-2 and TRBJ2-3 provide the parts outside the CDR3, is EAGVAQSPRYKIIEKRQSVAFWCNPISGHATLYWYQQILGQGPKLLIQFQNNGVVDDSQLPKDRFSAERLKGVDSTLKIQPAKLEDSAVYLCASSFEYATDTQYFGPGTRLTVL.